A single sample is the source of the 9 T cell receptor beta chains below, sequenced in a study of cytomegalovirus exposure and HLA in healthy donors. 60 Vbeta and 13 Jbeta primers were used in PCR. Assay used: immunoSEQ multiplex PCR; TCRdb lists only in-frame clones, some missing. This sample's table has about 130,000 clones. The sequenced material came from PBMCs. Source of these receptors: a man aged 18 to 30 in good health and CMV-seronegative.

V and J are TRBV11-2 and TRBJ2-2, with D perhaps TRBD2 (6 bases). V was cut by 3 bases and J by 1 base, with 9 bases left in between. Germline-derived CDR1 and CDR2 are SGHAT and FQNNGV. The CDR3 is made up of 15 amino acids. CDR3 in DNA: TGTGCCAGCAGCTTGGAGGGTGTGAACACCGGGGAGCTGTTTTTT. This encodes CASSLEGVNTGELFF.

V usage is TRBV9 and J usage is TRBJ2-7, with a weak D call TRBD2 (6 bases). This CDR3 has 14 residues. Germline V gene lookup returns CDR1 SGDLS and CDR2 YYNGEE. The V end was cut by 4 bases, the J end by 6 bases, with 17 bases between. The CDR3 region is CASSQGRGNGEQYF. CDR3 coding DNA: TGTGCCAGCAGCCAGGGACGGGGGAACGGCGAGCAGTACTTC.

This chain uses TRBV5-1 with TRBJ1-4, with 8 positions matching TRBD1. Trimming took 3 bases from V and 4 from J; bases not matched to a gene: 8. Germline V gene data show CDR1 as SGHRS and CDR2 as YFSETQ. CDR3 length equals 16 residues. The CDR3 sequence: CASSSLTGGNNEKLFF. The CDR3 DNA follows: TGCGCCAGCAGCTCCCTCACAGGGGGGAATAATGAAAAACTGTTTTTT. The full variable domain, rest sourced from reference TRBV5-1 and TRBJ1-4, is KAGVTQTPRYLIKTRGQQVTLSCSPISGHRSVSWYQQTPGQGLQFLFEYFSETQRNKGNFPGRFSGRQFSNSRSEMNVSTLELGDSALYLCASSSLTGGNNEKLFFGSGTQLSVL.

The V and J genes are TRBV9 and TRBJ2-1, with 7 nucleotides matching TRBD2. Unmatched junction bases numbered 15, after V lost 0 bases and J lost 9 bases. Germline CDR1 is SGDLS and CDR2 is YYNGEE. This CDR3 region has 17 residues. In DNA form, the CDR3 reads TGTGCCAGCAGCGTAGGCCCCCTAGCGGCAGCCTCTGGTGAGCAGTTCTTC. This translates into CASSVGPLAAASGEQFF.

The chain joins TRBV7-2 to TRBJ2-1, with 13 positions matching TRBD2. The junction had 3 bases not matched to a gene; V was cut back by 1 base and J by 9 bases. Germline V gene data show CDR1 as SGHTA and CDR2 as FQGNSA. CDR3 length: 15 amino acids. The CDR3 sequence is CASSLEGLAGSEQFF. The CDR3 bases are TGTGCCAGCAGCTTAGAGGGACTAGCGGGAAGTGAGCAGTTCTTC.

The CDR3 DNA reads as TGTGCCAGCAGTTGGACAGGGGTTCCTGGAAACACCATATATTTT. Residues: CASSWTGVPGNTIYF. The rearrangement joins TRBV27 to TRBJ1-3, with 9 bases lining up with TRBD1. The germline V gene encodes CDR1 MNHEY and CDR2 SMNVEV (reference sequence). The V segment lost 4 bases and the J segment 2 bases; nucleotides outside the gene matches: 3. The CDR3 contains 15 residues.

This chain connects TRBV28 to TRBJ2-2, with a tentative D call TRBD2 (5 bases). This CDR3 contains 17 residues. Germline values: CDR1 MDHEN, CDR2 SYDVKM. Trimming removed 3 bases from V and 5 bases from J, with 19 bases in between. CDR3 sequence reads: CASSLLGEYVRTGELFF. CDR3 DNA sequence: TGTGCCAGCAGTTTGTTGGGAGAATACGTTCGGACCGGGGAGCTGTTTTTT.

The chain is built from TRBV9 and TRBJ1-1; the D gene is possibly TRBD1 (5 bases). There are 14 residues in the CDR3. Trimming removed 1 base from V and 2 bases from J, with 9 bases in between. Germline CDR1 is SGDLS and CDR2 is YYNGEE. The DNA of the CDR3 is TGTGCCAGCAGCGTAAACCAGGGAAACACTGAAGCTTTCTTT. This codes for CASSVNQGNTEAFF.

This rearrangement joins TRBV28 to TRBJ1-5; tentatively, D is TRBD1 (5 bases). The germline V and J ends were trimmed by 3 bases and 4 bases, with 13 bases remaining between them. Per germline, CDR1 MDHEN and CDR2 SYDVKM. The CDR3 runs to 15 residues. The CDR3: CASSFVAGRNQPQHF. The CDR3 DNA reads as TGTGCCAGCAGTTTCGTGGCAGGGAGGAATCAGCCCCAGCATTTT.